This entry concerns a single T cell receptor beta chain. Per the original data handling: The authors estimated nucleated cell counts from reference gene primer amplification. Sequencing used immunoSEQ multiplex PCR; TCRdb keeps in-frame clones, though not all of them. Clonal size and the V and J genes are those of that table, whereas D and trimming came from the DNA. The table includes around 100,000 clones, roughly 92% detected once. The sample belongs to a study of blood T cell repertoires in COVID-19. On the study more broadly: Both acute and convalescent COVID-19 samples were obtained from the United States, Italy and Spain. Sample material is recorded as cDNA or gDNA derived from T cells, B-cell-depleted T cells, or PBMCs.

The sequence came from an older man with acute or convalescent COVID-19. Sequenced: peripheral blood.

This CDR3 reads CASSQGAVTGYTF. For the CDR3, the DNA is TGTGCCAGCAGCCAAGGGGCAGTCACTGGCTACACCTTC. The V call is TRBV3-1 (or the pseudogene TRBV3-2), the J call TRBJ1-2; D not resolved. The CDR3 sequence is 13 residues long. Trimming shortened V by 1 base and J by 7 bases, and 10 bases separated the two germline ends. Looked up from germline, CDR1 is LGHDT and CDR2 is YNNKEL (reference sequence).